This T cell receptor (beta chain) was recovered during a study of cytomegalovirus exposure and HLA in healthy donors (TCRdb year 2017). In the study overall: An earlier analysis of some 500 of the donors reported approximately 270 Gb of sequence data and 117 million unique TCR beta sequences from some 180 million T cells. A separate validation cohort of approximately 120 different subjects was used in addition to the 666-subject first cohort. The T cell repertoires of several hundred subjects were profiled by immunosequencing and related to cytomegalovirus serostatus. Across some 400 genotyped donors of the cohort, an average of about 250,000 unique TCR beta nucleotide sequences per donor were sequenced, and 15% to 20% of those sequences were non-productive. HLA typing included class I and class II loci at four-digit resolution. Donor age, sex, ethnicity and CMV serostatus were compiled alongside the repertoire data. The genetic ancestry cluster associated with self-reported Caucasian donors included roughly four fifths of the roughly 390 genotyped donors. The number of donors typed differed by locus, with roughly 620-640 for A, B, C, DRB1 and DQB1, around 520 for DQA1, 600 to 610 for DPA1, and approximately 470 for DPB1. Rather than drawing on any new phenotypic data, the later analysis identified candidate immune exposures from TCR beta sequences and the way those sequences occurred across donors. In a later genetic analysis, genome-wide SNP genotypes for about 55% of the 666 donors were used, and that subset was treated as a discovery cohort. An earlier analysis of more than 450 of the donors used high-throughput TCR beta sequencing to judge whether each TCR beta V gene segment behaved as functional or pseudogenic. Because of strong linkage in the cohort, roughly five DR-DQ haplotypes were treated as single units for association and clustering. The study aimed to test whether signatures of past pathogen exposure could be identified by cataloging public T cell receptors. An early release that covered 500 to 800 HLA-typed donors contained approximately 320 gigabases of sequencing data and tens of millions of unique TCR sequences. To predict cytomegalovirus infection status, the study combined high-throughput TCR immunosequencing, statistical association of individual TCRs with disease status, and machine learning. A later analysis re-examined previously published TCR beta repertoires from just over 650 donors and added high-resolution HLA genotyping to investigate patterns of TCR occurrence. All discovery cohort repertoires had been generated on a single sequencing platform. What the research found in general, with its limitations: Strong co-occurrence of HLA alleles, especially DR and DQ, made assigning TCR associations to individual alleles difficult. A further reported finding was that TCR beta sequences accurately predicted the HLA-A and HLA-B alleles for most subjects in the first cohort. The classifier was reported to diagnose cytomegalovirus status with high specificity and sensitivity in both the original cohort and the validation cohort. Most TCR sequences were seen in very few donors, while some public TCRs were found in many individuals. In a later analysis, HLA-associated TCR beta chains showed more clonal expansion and lower generation probabilities than non-associated chains that were equally common. Compared with the roughly 670-donor mean, donors in an Asian-associated ancestry cluster had fewer N-insertions in productive TCRs, according to a later genetic analysis. A later analysis found that TCR association rates varied across HLA loci, with DRB1 alleles showing the most associated TCRs and HLA-C alleles the fewest. V-gene and J-gene trimming of TCR beta chains was associated with a missense DCLRE1C variant in a later genetic analysis, and the association was replicated in an independent cohort. The presence/absence analyses assumed that sequencing depth was roughly uniform across donors, and that assumption may not be true. For the cohort, immune exposure information was limited to CMV serostatus. Because the 87-base-pair reads could not distinguish some IMGT-functional V segments, including TRBV6-2 and TRBV6-3, those segments were excluded. According to a later analysis, most CMV-associated TCR beta chains appeared to be HLA-restricted, and the HLA associations seemed to be driven largely by CMV exposure. In vitro tests confirmed that a few of the cytomegalovirus-associated TCR beta chains recognize cytomegalovirus antigens. Several of the top co-occurrence clusters appeared to be linked to parvovirus B19, influenza, CMV and Epstein-Barr virus, according to a later analysis. Because counts were too low, seventeen rarely observed V segments, including chromosome 9 orphons, were excluded from the earlier analysis of 587 of the donors. A group of highly shared sequence variants was considered likely to be a technical artifact of the sequencing pipeline. HLA typing was unavailable for some donors at each locus, so association tests used only the typed subset. It was suggested by the authors that the approach could potentially be generalized to other disease states and immunological phenotypes. An earlier analysis of some 590 of the donors showed that most TCR beta V segments appeared in productive rearrangements either about 87% or about 30% of the time, which broadly matched IMGT annotations. In the study, 150 to 200 TCR beta chains were listed as associated with cytomegalovirus. Only TCR beta chains were sequenced in this cohort, and the absence of alpha or paired-chain data limited detectable features. Correlated functional status among segregating V segments might reflect linkage disequilibrium, but an unknown experimental factor could not be ruled out. Specific HLA alleles were associated with 15,000 to 20,000 TCR beta sequences at a false discovery rate of 0.05 in a later analysis.

The library was built by means of the immunoSEQ multiplex PCR assay. The multiplex PCR relied on a mix of 60 forward primers for TCR Vbeta segments and 13 reverse primers for TCR Jbeta segments. A multiplex PCR assay on genomic DNA amplified the CDR3 region of rearranged TCR beta genes. The Illumina HiSeq System was used to sequence the amplified TCR beta libraries as 87-base-pair reads. As for the original processing: In a later analysis, roughly 80 million unique TCR beta chains were counted across the approximately 640 repertoires, and roughly 9.9 million of these chains were shared by at least two donors. To remove PCR and sequencing errors, raw reads were error-corrected and collapsed into unique sequences using a nearest-neighbor algorithm that merged closely related sequences. V, D and J gene segments were assigned by aligning CDR3 sequences to IMGT reference sequences. For a sequence to be retained, a match of at least six nucleotides to both a V gene segment and a J gene segment was required. A rearrangement counted as productive if the CDR3 had no stop codons and remained in frame with V and J, and every other rearrangement counted as non-productive. Following IMGT convention, CDR3 was defined as the stretch from the second conserved V-encoded cysteine up to the conserved J-encoded phenylalanine. In an earlier analysis of some 550 of the donors, sequences lacking an unambiguous match to a single V gene segment were excluded. In an earlier analysis of almost 600 of the donors, a V segment was called functional when productive rearrangements were above 56.7%, and segregating when the standard deviation between donors exceeded 5%. A statistical classification framework was built for diagnosing cytomegalovirus status from the catalog of TCR beta chain sequences. In a later analysis, TCR nucleotide sequences were compared against IMGT/GENE-DB human TR gene sequences so that V and J genes could be assigned. Using the TCRdist pipeline, a later analysis assigned CDR3 sequences along with most-parsimonious VDJ recombination scenarios. A later analysis defined each TCR beta chain by its CDR3 amino acid sequence plus V-gene family, and excluded reads lacking a unique V-gene family. To address suspected cross-contamination and a sequencing artifact, a later analysis removed 550 to 750 highly shared, low-generation-probability nucleotide sequences. A later analysis calculated a clonal expansion index for each public chain from normalized within-repertoire ranks of inferred template counts. In a later analysis, generation probabilities were computed using a VDJ recombination model fitted to out-of-frame rearrangements, and the results were checked against IGoR. A later analysis scored TCR-TCR, TCR-HLA and TCR-CMV co-occurrence with hypergeometric tests, applying a repertoire-size bias correction to TCR pairs. False discovery rates were estimated in a later analysis by permuting HLA or CMV assignments 20 times. In a later analysis, co-occurring TCRs were grouped with DBSCAN, and TCRdist sequence similarity was added when clustering was performed within HLA-allele-positive subsets. Repertoires with fewer than 30,000 or more than 120,000 public chains were left out of co-occurrence clustering, as were about five repertoires with anomalous nucleotide sharing. TCRdb took this table from immuneACCESS and kept in-frame rearrangements with V and J called. Such tables lack part of the clones; where checked against another copy, unresolved V genes explain under half of the gap, and the rest is unexplained. V, J and clone size are taken as reported in that table, and D and trimming were inferred from the DNA itself. This sample is represented by 110,000 to 150,000 clones; almost 80% of them were singletons. The biggest ten clones account for less than 2% of the sample.

With respect to this clone: Its antigen specificity is not known. No base qualities exist here, and no much larger clone lies one base off it.

The cohort comprised more than 550 healthy bone marrow donors. Cohort members were all nominally healthy when sampled, although unrecorded immune exposures were likely present. The donor was CMV seronegative and belonged to the group of over 350 seronegative cohort members. Every donor gave a peripheral blood sample, and the peripheral blood mononuclear cells from that sample were used for TCR beta sequencing. Genomic DNA extraction from the blood cell samples was performed with the Qiagen DNeasy Blood Extraction Kit. The CDR3 runs 13 amino acids, cysteine and phenylalanine included. Only the CDR3 portion is preserved as DNA: 39 bases, with reading frame beginning at the first base. V is cut back by 6 bases and J by 5 bases, with 9 bases in the junction unmatched. CDR1 SQVTM and CDR2 ANQGSEA were looked up in the germline V gene.

Sample: PBMCs. This receptor was identified in a woman aged 25-40 years in good health and CMV-seronegative. The chain is encoded by TRBV29-1 joined to TRBJ1-2, with 7 middle bases fitting TRBD1. The DNA sequence reads TGCAGCGTAACCGGGACAGACAGTTATGGCTACACCTTC. Its protein reads: CSVTGTDSYGYTF.